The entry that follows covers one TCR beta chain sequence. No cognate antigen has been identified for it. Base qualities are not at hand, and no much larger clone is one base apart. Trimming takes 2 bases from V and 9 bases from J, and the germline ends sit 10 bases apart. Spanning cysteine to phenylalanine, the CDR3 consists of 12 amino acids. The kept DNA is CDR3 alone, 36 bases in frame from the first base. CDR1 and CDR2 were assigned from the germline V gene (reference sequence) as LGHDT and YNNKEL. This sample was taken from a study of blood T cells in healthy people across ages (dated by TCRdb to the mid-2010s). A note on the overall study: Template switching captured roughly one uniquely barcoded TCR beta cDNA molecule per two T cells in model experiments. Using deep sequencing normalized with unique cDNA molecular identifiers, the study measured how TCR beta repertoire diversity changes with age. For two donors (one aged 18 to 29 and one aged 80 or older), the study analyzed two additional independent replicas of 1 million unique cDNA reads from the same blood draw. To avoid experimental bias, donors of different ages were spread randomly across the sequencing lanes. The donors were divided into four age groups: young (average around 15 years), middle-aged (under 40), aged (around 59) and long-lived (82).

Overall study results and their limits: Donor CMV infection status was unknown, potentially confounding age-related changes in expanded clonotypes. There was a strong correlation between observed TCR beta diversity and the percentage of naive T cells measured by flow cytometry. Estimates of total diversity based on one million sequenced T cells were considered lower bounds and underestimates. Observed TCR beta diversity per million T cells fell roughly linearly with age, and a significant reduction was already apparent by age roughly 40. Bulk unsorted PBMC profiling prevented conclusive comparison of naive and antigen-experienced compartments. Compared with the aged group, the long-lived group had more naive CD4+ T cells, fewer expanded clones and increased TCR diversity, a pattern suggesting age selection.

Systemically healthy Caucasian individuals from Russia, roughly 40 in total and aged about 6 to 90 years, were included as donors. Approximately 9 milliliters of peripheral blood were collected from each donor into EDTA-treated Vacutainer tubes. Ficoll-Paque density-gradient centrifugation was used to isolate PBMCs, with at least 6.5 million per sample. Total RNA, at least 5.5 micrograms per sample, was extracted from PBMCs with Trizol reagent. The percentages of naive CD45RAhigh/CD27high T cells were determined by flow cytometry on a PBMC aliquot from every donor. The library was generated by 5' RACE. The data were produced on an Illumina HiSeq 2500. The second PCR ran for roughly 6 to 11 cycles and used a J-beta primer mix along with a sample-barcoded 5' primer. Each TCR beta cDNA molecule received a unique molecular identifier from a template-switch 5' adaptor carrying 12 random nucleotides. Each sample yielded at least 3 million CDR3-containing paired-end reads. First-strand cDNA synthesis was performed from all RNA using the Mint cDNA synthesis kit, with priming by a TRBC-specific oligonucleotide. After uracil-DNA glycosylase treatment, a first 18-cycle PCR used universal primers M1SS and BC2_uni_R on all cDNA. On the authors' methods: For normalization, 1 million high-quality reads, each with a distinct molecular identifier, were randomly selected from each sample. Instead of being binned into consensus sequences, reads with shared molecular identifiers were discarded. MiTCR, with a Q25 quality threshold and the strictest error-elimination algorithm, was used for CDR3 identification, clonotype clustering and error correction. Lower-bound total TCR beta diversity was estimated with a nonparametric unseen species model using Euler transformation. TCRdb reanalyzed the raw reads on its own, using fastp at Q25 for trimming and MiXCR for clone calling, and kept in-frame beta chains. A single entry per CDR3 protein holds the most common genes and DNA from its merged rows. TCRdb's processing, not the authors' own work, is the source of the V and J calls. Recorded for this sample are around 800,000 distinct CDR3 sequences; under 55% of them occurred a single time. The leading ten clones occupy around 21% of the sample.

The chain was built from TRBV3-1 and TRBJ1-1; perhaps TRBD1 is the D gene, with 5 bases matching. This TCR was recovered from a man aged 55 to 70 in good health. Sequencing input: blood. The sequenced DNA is TGTGCCAGCAGCCAAAAGGGGCAAAAAGCTTTCTTT. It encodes CASSQKGQKAFF.